The 27 T cell receptor beta chains given below trace back to one sample, sequenced in a study. TCRdb reanalysed the 5' RACE reads using MiXCR and keeps one entry per CDR3 protein. In the table there are 50,000 to 80,000 distinct CDR3 sequences, roughly 22% of which are singletons. Material for sequencing was memory CD4+ T cells sorted from a lymph node. Subset given: memory CD4+ T cells, CD4+CD45RO+CD25-. The source of these receptors is a female donor with breast cancer.

This clonotype was seen once. The chain employs TRBV28 and TRBJ2-1; 13 nucleotides match TRBD2. Germline assignment: CDR1 MDHEN and CDR2 SYDVKM. CDR3 length: 16 residues. V lost 7 bases to trimming and J lost 6 bases; unmatched junction nucleotides: 9. CDR3 DNA sequence: TGTGCCAGCACCAAACTAGCGGGAGGGCGAGGCAATGAGCAGTTCTTC. It yields the protein CASTKLAGGRGNEQFF.

This clonotype was detected once. A much larger clone differs from this one at a single base, so this may be a read error. The chain combines TRBV29-1 with TRBJ1-6, with a tentative D call TRBD1 (6 bases). Germline values: CDR1 SQVTM, CDR2 ANQGSEA. The CDR3 totals 13 residues. Trimming left V 7 bases short and J 7 bases short, with 14 bases between. CDR3 sequence: CSASDDRNSPLHF. Here the CDR3 DNA reads TGCAGCGCCAGCGATGACAGGAATTCACCCCTCCACTTT.

The count of this clonotype is one. The chain carries TRBV6-6 and TRBJ1-5, with a possible D match to TRBD1 (5 bases). The length of the CDR3 is 16 residues. Germline CDR1 and CDR2: MNHNY and SVGAGI (reference sequence). V was pared by 2 bases and J by 2 bases, with 13 bases between. CDR3 amino acids: CASSYQGLGGNQPQHF. The CDR3 coding sequence is TGTGCCAGCAGTTACCAGGGACTCGGGGGCAATCAGCCCCAGCATTTT.

This sequence joins TRBV28 and TRBJ2-1, with no clear D. This CDR3 comprises 13 residues. Germline CDR1 reads MDHEN; CDR2 reads SYDVKM. Trimming shortened V by 8 bases and J by 5 bases, and 13 bases separated the two germline ends. CDR3 residues: CASLTDPNNEQFF. The CDR3 DNA reads TGTGCCAGCCTCACCGACCCGAACAATGAGCAGTTCTTC.

This clonotype showed up many times. V usage is TRBV4-3 and J usage is TRBJ2-7; TRBD2 aligns across 7 bases. V lost 0 bases to trimming and J lost 2 bases; unmatched junction nucleotides: 7. Germline values: CDR1 LGHNA, CDR2 YSLEER. The CDR3 runs to 16 residues. This CDR3 is CASSQDWGGEPYEQYF. CDR3 DNA sequence: TGCGCCAGCAGCCAAGATTGGGGAGGGGAGCCCTACGAGCAGTACTTC.

The chain joins TRBV6-2 or TRBV6-3 to TRBJ1-1, with D unclear. CDR3 length equals 13 residues. The ends were cut back, 0 bases at V and 6 bases at J, with 8 bases in the middle. Germline CDR1 is MNHEY and CDR2 is SVGEGT. CDR3: CASSYSSGSEAFF. Written as DNA, the CDR3 is TGTGCCAGCAGTTACTCTTCTGGGTCTGAAGCTTTCTTT.

In its sample, this clonotype was seen a few times. The chain combines TRBV7-9 with TRBJ1-3; TRBD1 aligns across 8 bases. The V gene end was trimmed by 2 bases and the J gene end by 0 bases; junction bases not matched to a gene: 3. CDR3 length: 16 residues. CDR1 and CDR2 (germline): SEHNR, FQNEAQ (reference sequence). CDR3 sequence: CASSLIQGGSGNTIYF. In DNA form, the CDR3 reads TGTGCCAGCAGCTTAATACAGGGGGGCTCTGGAAACACCATATATTTT.

The rearrangement joins TRBV28 to TRBJ2-7; 8 bases line up with TRBD1. V shed 5 bases, J shed 5 bases, and the junction held 2 bases outside the gene matches. Germline V lookup: CDR1 MDHEN, CDR2 SYDVKM. CDR3 length: 12 residues. CDR3 amino acids: CASSPQGDEQYF. CDR3 coding DNA: TGTGCCAGCAGTCCACAGGGGGACGAGCAGTACTTC. Using reference TRBV28 and TRBJ2-7 for the parts outside the CDR3, the full variable domain is DVKVTQSSRYLVKRTGEKVFLECVQDMDHENMFWYRQDPGLGLRLIYFSYDVKMKEKGDIPEGYSVSREKKERFSLILESASTNQTSMYLCASSPQGDEQYFGPGTRLTVT.

The chain is built from TRBV18 and TRBJ2-2; possibly TRBD2 for D (5 bases). The V end was cut by 0 bases, the J end by 4 bases, with 9 bases between. The CDR3 has 15 amino acids. In germline, CDR1 is KGHSH, CDR2 LQKENI. The CDR3 is CASSPPPGVTGELFF. CDR3 nucleotides: TGTGCCAGCTCACCACCACCCGGGGTCACCGGGGAGCTGTTTTTT.

The V gene is TRBV18, the J gene TRBJ1-5; the D gene is possibly TRBD1 (6 bases). CDR3 length: 15 residues. Germline V CDR1 and CDR2: KGHSH, LQKENI. V gave up 3 bases and J gave up 4 bases, with 13 bases separating them. For the CDR3, the DNA is TGTGCCAGCTCACCTACAGGGCCAGCAAATCAGCCCCAGCATTTT. Protein sequence: CASSPTGPANQPQHF.

This clonotype was observed a few times. The V gene is TRBV4-2, the J gene TRBJ2-5; D call uncertain. Germline lookup yields CDR1 LGHNA and CDR2 YNFKEQ. V lost 4 bases and J 5 bases, leaving 23 bases between the germline ends. CDR3 length equals 17 residues. This CDR3 reads CASSRRTGRDGRETQYF. Here the CDR3 DNA reads TGTGCCAGCAGCCGAAGGACCGGTCGAGATGGTCGGGAGACCCAGTACTTC.

In this sample, this clonotype turned up a few times. The chain employs TRBV5-1 and TRBJ2-7, with 12 positions matching TRBD2. The junction had 9 bases not matched to a gene; V was cut back by 4 bases and J by 7 bases. The CDR3 totals 15 residues. Germline CDR1 SGHRS, CDR2 YFSETQ. The CDR3 DNA is TGCGCCAGCAGCCCGTCGACTAGCGGGAGTCAGGAGCAGTACTTC. It yields the protein CASSPSTSGSQEQYF.

The chain couples TRBV25-1 to TRBJ1-5; D is unresolved. The length of the CDR3 is 13 residues. V shed 3 bases and J shed 4 bases, with 7 bases lying between them. The germline CDR1 and CDR2 sequences are MGHDK and SYGVNS. The CDR3 spells CASSDRHNQPQHF. In DNA, the CDR3 is TGTGCCAGCAGTGACCGTCATAATCAGCCCCAGCATTTT.

This clonotype came up a few times. The chain is built from TRBV20-1 and TRBJ1-6; 8 positions match TRBD1. The J segment lost 7 bases and the V segment lost 5 bases, leaving 7 bases of the junction unmatched. The CDR3 runs to 14 residues. Germline values: CDR1 DFQATT, CDR2 SNEGSKA (reference sequence). DNA for the CDR3: TGCAGTGCTCCCGCCGGGACAGGCAATTCACCCCTCCACTTT. It encodes CSAPAGTGNSPLHF.

This clonotype came up a few times. This chain connects TRBV9 to TRBJ2-4; the D gene is possibly TRBD2 (6 bases). The V gene's germline CDR1 is SGDLS and CDR2 YYNGEE. CDR3 length equals 16 residues. V lost 3 bases and J lost 5, with 18 bases in between. The CDR3 here is CASSGTSKRRENIQYF. Here the CDR3 DNA reads TGTGCCAGCAGCGGGACAAGTAAAAGGAGGGAAAACATTCAGTACTTC. Full variable domain (missing parts from reference TRBV9 and TRBJ2-4): DSGVTQTPKHLITATGQRVTLRCSPRSGDLSVYWYQQSLDQGLQFLIQYYNGEERAKGNILERFSAQQFPDLHSELNLSSLELGDSALYFCASSGTSKRRENIQYFGAGTRLSVL.

Notes on this clonotype: The CDR3 does not end in the conserved phenylalanine or tryptophan, so this is likely a read error. The V gene is TRBV20-1, the J gene TRBJ2-3, with 8 bases lining up with TRBD1. Looked up from germline, CDR1 is DFQATT and CDR2 is SNEGSKA (reference sequence). Losses at the gene ends were 3 bases for V and 4 bases for J; bases not matched to a gene: 3. This CDR3 is 13 amino acids long. The CDR3 spells CSARSRGPDTQYS. The DNA of the CDR3 is TGCAGTGCTAGGTCCAGGGGGCCAGATACGCAGTATTCT.

The chain uses TRBV9 and TRBJ2-7; TRBD2 agrees at 15 bases. There are 17 residues in the CDR3. Trimming at V came to 4 bases and at J to 0 bases, leaving 5 bases not matched to a gene. Germline CDR1 and CDR2: SGDLS and YYNGEE. DNA of the CDR3: TGTGCCAGCAGCCCAGGACTAGCGGGAGGGTCCTCCTACGAGCAGTACTTC. It is translated as CASSPGLAGGSSYEQYF. Full variable domain (rest looked up from reference TRBV9 and TRBJ2-7): DSGVTQTPKHLITATGQRVTLRCSPRSGDLSVYWYQQSLDQGLQFLIQYYNGEERAKGNILERFSAQQFPDLHSELNLSSLELGDSALYFCASSPGLAGGSSYEQYFGPGTRLTVT.

The chain employs TRBV5-5 and TRBJ2-1; D not certain. CDR1 and CDR2 (germline): SGHKS, YYEKEE (reference sequence). The CDR3 covers 11 residues. V lost 0 bases to trimming and J lost 13 bases, with 8 bases between them. CDR3 DNA sequence: TGTGCCAGCAGCTTGGACGCCCATCAGTTCTTC. It encodes CASSLDAHQFF.

Comment on this clonotype: With a much larger clone just one base away, this may be a read error. The V call is TRBV25-1, the J call TRBJ1-5; TRBD1 is a possible D gene (6 bases). Trimming removed 3 bases from V and 5 bases from J, with 8 bases in between. This CDR3 contains 13 residues. Germline lookup yields CDR1 MGHDK and CDR2 SYGVNS. CDR3 sequence (DNA): TGTGCCAGCAGTGATGACAGGCATCAGCCCCAGCATTTT. It yields the protein CASSDDRHQPQHF.

This chain links TRBV20-1 with TRBJ2-3, with 8 nucleotides matching TRBD2. In germline, CDR1 is DFQATT, CDR2 SNEGSKA (reference sequence). The CDR3 runs to 15 residues. J was trimmed by 2 bases and V by 2 bases; bases with no gene match: 6. The CDR3 sequence is CSARNSGEFTDTQYF. CDR3 nucleotide sequence: TGCAGTGCTAGAAATAGCGGGGAATTCACAGATACGCAGTATTTT.

This clonotype was counted between two and nine times. The chain has TRBV7-2 and TRBJ2-3, with a tentative D call TRBD1 (5 bases). Germline V gene data show CDR1 as SGHTA and CDR2 as FQGNSA. Deletions cut 8 bases from V and 8 bases from J, with 17 bases between. This CDR3 contains 13 residues. CDR3 region: CASGSPRVATQYF. The CDR3 DNA reads as TGTGCCAGCGGCTCGCCCAGGGTAGCTACGCAGTATTTT.

The chain joins TRBV7-7 to TRBJ2-3, with D unclear. Germline V gene data show CDR1 as SSHAT and CDR2 as FNYEAQ (reference sequence). The CDR3 extends over 13 amino acids. CDR3 in amino acids: CAGSLDVRDTQYF. CDR3 in DNA: TGTGCTGGCAGCTTAGACGTTAGAGATACGCAGTATTTT.

At least ten counts were recorded for this clonotype. This chain connects TRBV6-5 to TRBJ2-6; tentative D call: TRBD2 (6 bases). From germline, CDR1 is MNHEY and CDR2 SVGAGI. The CDR3 has 13 residues. V lost 0 bases, J lost 9 bases, and 6 bases lay in between. In nucleotides, the CDR3 is TGTGCCAGCAGTTACTCCGGGAGCAACGTCCTGACTTTC. This gives the protein CASSYSGSNVLTF.

The chain employs TRBV20-1 and TRBJ1-2; D possibly corresponds to TRBD1 (5 bases). Germline V CDR1 and CDR2: DFQATT, SNEGSKA (reference sequence). The ends were cut back, 3 bases at V and 5 bases at J, with 13 bases in the middle. The CDR3 has 13 amino acids. This CDR3 is CSASDAGAYGYTF. The CDR3 DNA reads as TGCAGTGCTAGTGATGCCGGGGCATATGGCTACACCTTC.

This clonotype was detected many times. The rearrangement joins TRBV5-5 to TRBJ2-7; 12 bases fit TRBD1. After removal of 3 bases from V and 3 bases from J, the junction contained 7 bases not matched to a gene. This CDR3 region has 16 residues. Germline V CDR1 and CDR2: SGHKS, YYEKEE (reference sequence). The CDR3 nucleotides are TGTGCCAGCAGCTCTGCGGGGACAGGGGGCGTCTACGAGCAGTACTTC. The encoded protein is CASSSAGTGGVYEQYF.

Of note for this clonotype: A read error is possible here, since a much larger clone lies one base away. This CDR3 is missing its conserved last phenylalanine or tryptophan, likely due to a read error. J is TRBJ1-1 and V is TRBV20-1, with D possibly matching TRBD1 (5 bases). Trimming stripped 4 bases from V and 3 bases from J, with 12 bases between. This CDR3 has 13 residues. The germline V gene has CDR1 DFQATT and CDR2 SNEGSKA (reference sequence). The CDR3 reads CSAKPGTDTEAFL. CDR3 in DNA: TGCAGTGCTAAACCGGGGACGGACACTGAAGCTTTCCTT.

This chain uses TRBV2 with TRBJ1-5; TRBD1 is a possible D gene (5 bases). The length of the CDR3 is 13 residues. Germline CDR1 reads SNHLY; CDR2 reads FYNNEI. The ends were cut back, 7 bases at V and 6 bases at J, with 13 bases in the middle. The CDR3 DNA follows: TGTGCCAGCAAGGGGAGGGACGGTCAGCCCCAGCATTTT. It yields the protein CASKGRDGQPQHF.